The T cell receptor (beta chain) described here comes from a study of T cell responses to AZD1222 COVID-19 vaccine. General study results and limits: Just a handful of people given AZD1222 tested seropositive at baseline.

Only in-frame clones appear in the TCRdb table, and some are missing; sequencing was by immunoSEQ multiplex PCR. The profile shows about 150,000 clones, around nine tenths of them singletons. Points on this clone: Antigen: not known.

With 1 base removed from V and 6 bases from J, the gap between germline ends came to 7 bases. The CDR3 is 12 amino acids. In germline, CDR1 is SEHNR, CDR2 FQNEAQ (reference sequence). The V gene is TRBV7-9, the J gene TRBJ2-7, with D possibly TRBD1 on 5 matching bases. The TCR comes from an adult in good health. This material consisted of peripheral blood, taken on day 0 of AZD1222 vaccination. The CDR3 region is CASSLEGVEQYF. The DNA for the CDR3 is TGTGCCAGCAGCTTAGAAGGGGTCGAGCAGTACTTC.